One T cell receptor beta chain is described in this entry. This record belongs to a study of blood T cell repertoires in COVID-19. At the level of the study: Researchers got acute and convalescent COVID-19 samples from the United States, Italy and Spain. T cells, B-cell-depleted T cells, or PBMCs supplied cDNA or gDNA.

Germline CDR1 is SGHNT and CDR2 is YENEEA. The ends lost 0 bases at V and 8 bases at J; junction bases unmatched: 6. There are 15 residues in the CDR3. Authors' methods: Estimation of nucleated cell counts relied on the amplification of reference gene primers. TCRdb keeps only in-frame clones here, not all; method: immunoSEQ multiplex PCR. The V and J calls and clone size were taken over from that table, and D and trimming were inferred from the DNA. This table has under 250,000 clones, over 75% appearing once. This sequence joins TRBV11-3 and TRBJ2-1, with 8 bases aligning to TRBD1. The sequencing sample was made of peripheral blood. This receptor was obtained from a human donor in a cohort sampled during active COVID-19. CDR3 protein: CASSLDGTGVDEQFF. The CDR3 DNA is TGTGCCAGCAGCTTAGACGGGACAGGTGTGGATGAGCAGTTCTTC.